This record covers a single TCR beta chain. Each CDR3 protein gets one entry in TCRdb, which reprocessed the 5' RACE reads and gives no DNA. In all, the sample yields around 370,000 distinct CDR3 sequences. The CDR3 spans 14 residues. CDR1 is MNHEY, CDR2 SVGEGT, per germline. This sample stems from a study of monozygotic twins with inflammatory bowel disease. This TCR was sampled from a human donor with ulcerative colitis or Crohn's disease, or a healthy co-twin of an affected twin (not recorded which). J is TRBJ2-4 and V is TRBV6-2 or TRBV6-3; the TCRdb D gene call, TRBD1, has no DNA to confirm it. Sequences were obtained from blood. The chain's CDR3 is CASTGQLAKNIQYF.